This T cell receptor (beta chain) was documented in a study of T cells in Graves' hyperthyroidism and ophthalmopathy. RNA transcripts served as the template for amplifying TCR beta CDR3 regions. TCR CDR3 underwent first-round RT-PCR with the HTBI primer set. TCRdb reanalysed the multiplex PCR reads using MiXCR and keeps one entry per CDR3 protein. Found here are about 260,000 distinct CDR3 sequences, around 15% of them singletons; the top ten hold around 28%. This clonotype was counted at least ten times. As yet, its antigen is unknown. General study results and limits: Most thyroid clonotypes expanded above 0.001 were also detected in blood.

Enrolled ophthalmopathy patients presented with a Clinical Activity Score of at least 3, a NOSPECS grade of at least 4, and disease duration under 3 months. This receptor was identified in a woman under 30 with Graves' ophthalmopathy. The sequencing sample was made of blood.

CDR3 in amino acids: CASSPGTSGGVDTQYF. In DNA, the CDR3 is TGTGCCAGCAGTCCAGGGACTAGCGGGGGTGTAGATACGCAGTATTTT. The rearrangement uses TRBV12-3 or TRBV12-4 and TRBJ2-3; 14 positions match TRBD2. After removal of 5 bases from V and 5 bases from J, the junction contained 6 bases not matched to a gene. The CDR3 spans 16 residues.